This TCR beta chain was identified in a study of T cells in tuberculosis (dated by TCRdb to 2016 to 2019). For the study in its entirety: To characterize T cells specific for the mycobacterial lipid antigen glucose monomycolate (GMM), the study used CD1B tetramers together with high-throughput TCR immunosequencing. With 10 to 11 people per group, a South African clinical cohort compared IGRA-negative adolescents, IGRA-positive adolescents with latent tuberculosis, and adults with active tuberculosis. Active tuberculosis patient PBMC were archived before or within 7 days of starting standard anti-tuberculosis treatment. The study at large found these results: Compared with IGRA-negative controls, TCR-alpha repertoires from active tuberculosis had smaller mean NN-distances to GMM-specific TCRs, which suggests that these TCRs underwent clonal expansion. The smaller NN-distances were partly driven by shorter CDR3-alpha lengths in active tuberculosis patients, and the difference for TCR-beta did not reach statistical significance. Which clinical samples got chosen depended on the availability of cryopreserved specimens, and the active tuberculosis cases were adults, whereas the controls were adolescents. Using GEM motif frequencies, a classifier achieved approximately 72% accuracy, whereas a classifier built on the diverse GMM-specific repertoire got to nearly 90% accuracy (AUROC about 0.9).

In light of the paper, this sample's time point label describes: new active TB diagnosis, blood taken before or within 7 days of starting treatment. The patients with active tuberculosis were newly diagnosed, HIV-seronegative South African adults aged 18 years or older. Confirmation of active tuberculosis was obtained by positive sputum smear microscopy and/or positive M. tuberculosis culture. Immunosequencing was performed on unsorted cryopreserved PBMC and covered about 100,000 T cells per clinical donor on average. The count of this clone is one. Its antigen is still unknown. One end of the junction fails to match germline, which may point to a read error. TCR libraries were generated with the immunoSEQ multiplex PCR assay, using TCR-beta and/or TCR-alpha/delta assays for each sample. Amplified TCR libraries were sequenced on the Illumina high-throughput platform. On the authors' methods: Clustering and dimensionality reduction relied on pairwise TCRdist distances among GMM-specific receptors from T cells that were either sorted ex vivo or expanded in vitro. The score assigned to each clinical repertoire was mean NN-distance, meaning the average TCRdist to the nearest 10% of tetramer-positive reference sequences. To compute GEM TCR motif frequency, the fraction of unique TCRs matching known GEM sequences by V/J usage and CDR3 length was calculated. Linear discriminant analysis with leave-one-out cross-validation, implemented in scikit-learn, was used to classify active tuberculosis. Drawn from immuneACCESS, this table holds only the in-frame rearrangements with V and J called that TCRdb kept. Clones are partly lost; checked studies trace under half to an unresolved V gene and leave the rest unexplained. For V, J and clone size, that table is used; D and trimming come from the DNA. For this sample the table gives approximately 49,000 clones, of which about 95% were detected only once. The ten largest clonotypes hold about 1.5% of the sample.

CDR1 SSHAT and CDR2 FNYEAQ are derived from the germline V gene (reference sequence). Reading from cysteine to phenylalanine, the CDR3 counts 14 amino acids. Only the CDR3 part of the read is kept: 42 bases, read in frame from the first base. This chain joins TRBV7-7 to TRBJ2-1; 9 bases in the junction line up with TRBD2. The receptor was derived from an adult with tuberculosis. Sequencing used PBMCs, obtained at tuberculosis diagnosis. The CDR3 reads CASSAGGPVDEQFF. The DNA is TGTGCTAGCAGCGCGGGAGGGCCTGTCGATGAGCAGTTCTTC.